Below are 32 T cell receptor beta chains sequenced from a single sample in a study of blood T cell repertoires in COVID-19. Profiling relied on immunoSEQ multiplex PCR, and the TCRdb table lists in-frame clones only, not all of them. The table records some 310,000 clones, about 90% of them present only once. Sequencing was carried out using peripheral blood. These TCRs come from a woman aged 40 to 50 with COVID-19, enrolled during active disease.

In its sample, this clone was seen a few times. This chain joins TRBV28 and TRBJ1-2, with D possibly being TRBD1 (5 bases). This CDR3 has 16 amino acids. The ends were cut back, 5 bases at V and 8 bases at J, with 24 bases in the middle. Looked up from germline, CDR1 is MDHEN and CDR2 is SYDVKM. The CDR3 sequence: CASSPPGVGKGGGYTF. In DNA, the CDR3 is TGTGCCAGCAGTCCCCCGGGGGTGGGGAAGGGAGGCGGCTACACCTTC.

This chain uses TRBV10-2 with TRBJ2-1; tentative D call: TRBD1 (5 bases). The length of the CDR3 is 11 residues. Trimming pared 7 bases from V and 8 bases from J, leaving 9 bases between. Per germline, CDR1 WSHSY and CDR2 SAAADI. CDR3 coding DNA: TGCGCCAGCAATCAGGGCGATGAGCAGTTCTTC. Encoded protein: CASNQGDEQFF.

V usage is TRBV7-8 and J usage is TRBJ2-7; D might be TRBD1 (5 bases). V lost 3 bases, J lost 5 bases, and 14 bases lay in between. The CDR3 totals 14 residues. CDR1 is SGHVS, CDR2 FQNEAQ, per germline. As DNA, the CDR3 is TGTGCCAGCAGCTTCTTCACTCAGGGTAACGAGCAGTACTTC. Encoded protein: CASSFFTQGNEQYF. Full variable domain (missing parts from reference TRBV7-8 and TRBJ2-7): GAGVSQSPRYKVAKRGQDVALRCDPISGHVSLFWYQQALGQGPEFLTYFQNEAQLDKSGLPSDRFFAERPEGSVSTLKIQRTQQEDSAVYLCASSFFTQGNEQYFGPGTRLTVT.

The chain joins TRBV19 to TRBJ1-2; TRBD1 agrees at 8 bases. V trimming: 3 bases; J trimming: 5 bases; junction bases outside the gene matches: 8. Germline lookup yields CDR1 LNHDA and CDR2 SQIVND (reference sequence). This CDR3 contains 15 residues. Here the CDR3 reads CASSMIGQGSYGYTF. Here the CDR3 DNA reads TGTGCCAGTAGTATGATAGGACAGGGCTCTTATGGCTACACCTTC.

This clone appeared a single time. This rearrangement joins TRBV2 to TRBJ1-6; 7 nucleotides agree with TRBD1. The germline gives CDR1 SNHLY, CDR2 FYNNEI. The CDR3 is 16 residues long. The V segment lost 10 bases and the J segment 9 bases; nucleotides outside the gene matches: 18. The CDR3 DNA is TGTGCCACCTACGCCTCGGGACAGCGAGAGGGTTCACCCCTCCACTTT. Translated, it gives CATYASGQREGSPLHF.

This clone was picked up one time. V is TRBV7-3 and J is TRBJ2-1; 7 positions agree with TRBD2. Germline V gene lookup returns CDR1 SGHTA and CDR2 FQGTGA. The ends lost 7 bases at V and 10 bases at J; junction bases unmatched: 13. The CDR3 covers 14 residues. As DNA, the CDR3 is TGTGCCAGCACCCTGGGCCCAACTAGCGACGAGCAGTTCTTC. Protein product: CASTLGPTSDEQFF.

This clone was seen a single time. This sequence joins TRBV2 and TRBJ1-1; 7 bases align to TRBD1. In germline, CDR1 is SNHLY, CDR2 FYNNEI. The V gene end was trimmed by 8 bases and the J gene end by 6 bases; junction bases not matched to a gene: 30. CDR3 size: 20 residues. CDR3 bases: TGTGCCAGCGCTGGGCTATTCTTGGGACTTCTTGGGGACAGTGGGGCTGAAGCTTTCTTT. Protein sequence: CASAGLFLGLLGDSGAEAFF.

The chain combines TRBV19 with TRBJ1-1; 9 nucleotides agree with TRBD1. The CDR3 is 14 residues long. Per the germline V gene, CDR1 is LNHDA and CDR2 is SQIVND (reference sequence). With V trimmed by 5 bases and J by 5 bases, 6 bases remained unmatched. Here the CDR3 reads CASSQQGAGTEAFF. Written as DNA, the CDR3 is TGTGCCAGTAGTCAACAGGGGGCAGGTACTGAAGCTTTCTTT.

This rearrangement joins TRBV28 to TRBJ1-4; 8 bases align to TRBD1. Losses at the gene ends were 10 bases for V and 7 bases for J; bases not matched to a gene: 8. CDR1 and CDR2 from the germline V gene are MDHEN and SYDVKM. The CDR3 has 13 amino acids. CDR3 bases: TGTGCCACCGACACAGGGGGTGGTGAAAAACTGTTTTTT. Translation: CATDTGGGEKLFF.

The rearrangement links TRBV27 to TRBJ1-5, with 10 bases matching TRBD1. CDR1 and CDR2 from the germline V gene are MNHEY and SMNVEV (reference sequence). V shed 5 bases and J 0 bases; nucleotides not matched to a gene: 7. CDR3 length: 17 residues. The chain's CDR3 is CASSQKGQGYSNQPQHF. For the CDR3, the DNA is TGTGCCAGCAGTCAAAAGGGACAGGGGTATAGCAATCAGCCCCAGCATTTT.

The chain employs TRBV6-5 and TRBJ2-7; tentatively, D is TRBD2 (5 bases). The germline V gene encodes CDR1 MNHEY and CDR2 SVGAGI. V lost 7 bases to trimming and J lost 2 bases, with 12 bases between them. The CDR3 runs 13 residues. The CDR3 region is CASTPPGTYEQYF. CDR3 coding DNA: TGTGCCAGCACCCCCCCCGGGACCTACGAGCAGTACTTC.

The chain is built from TRBV28 and TRBJ1-1; possible D gene TRBD1, 5 bases. Germline CDR1 MDHEN, CDR2 SYDVKM. This CDR3 has 15 residues. Trimming stripped 3 bases from V and 0 bases from J, with 11 bases between. The CDR3 DNA follows: TGTGCCAGCAGTTTGGGGGGATCCATGAACACTGAAGCTTTCTTT. This gives the protein CASSLGGSMNTEAFF.

This clone was counted a single time. V gene TRBV5-6 combines with J gene TRBJ2-6, with 8 bases matching TRBD1. The CDR3 has 17 residues. Germline-derived CDR1 and CDR2 are SGHDT and YYEEEE. V gave up 2 bases and J gave up 4 bases; unmatched junction bases: 8. CDR3 nucleotide sequence: TGTGCCAGCAGCTTCCGGTGGACAGGGCTGGGGGCCAACGTCCTGACTTTC. It translates to CASSFRWTGLGANVLTF.

This sequence joins TRBV19 and TRBJ1-2, with D possibly matching TRBD1 (6 bases). The CDR3 length is 13 residues. The V gene's germline CDR1 is LNHDA and CDR2 SQIVND (reference sequence). Trimming took off 8 bases at V and 5 bases at J, with 15 bases between the two ends. CDR3 nucleotides: TGTGCCAGTGGGCTCTGGCAGGGGTATGGCTACACCTTC. Amino acid sequence: CASGLWQGYGYTF. Using reference TRBV19 and TRBJ1-2 for the parts outside the CDR3, the full variable domain is DGGITQSPKYLFRKEGQNVTLSCEQNLNHDAMYWYRQDPGQGLRLIYYSQIVNDFQKGDIAEGYSVSREKKESFPLTVTSAQKNPTAFYLCASGLWQGYGYTFGSGTRLTVV.

This clone was seen once. The V gene is TRBV19, the J gene TRBJ1-6; perhaps TRBD1 as D (5 bases). This CDR3 contains 16 residues. CDR1 and CDR2 (germline): LNHDA, SQIVND (reference sequence). V lost 5 bases and J 7 bases, leaving 18 bases between the germline ends. The CDR3, as DNA: TGTGCCAGTAGTCACAACACTCGACAGAGGAATTCACCCCTCCACTTT. It is translated as CASSHNTRQRNSPLHF.

The V call is TRBV10-2, the J call TRBJ1-6, with D perhaps matching TRBD1 (6 bases). This CDR3 contains 15 residues. V lost 6 bases and J 14 bases, leaving 23 bases between the germline ends. Per the germline V gene, CDR1 is WSHSY and CDR2 is SAAADI. The CDR3: CASRMTLNDRMALHF. The CDR3 region has the DNA TGCGCCAGCAGAATGACCCTGAATGACAGGATGGCCCTCCACTTT.

The chain uses TRBV6-4 and TRBJ1-3; 7 positions agree with TRBD1. J lost 2 bases, V lost 7 bases, and 5 bases had no gene match. CDR1 is MRHNA, CDR2 SNTAGT, per germline. The CDR3 spans 14 residues. CDR3 residues: CASIQGTAGNTIYF. The CDR3 nucleotides read TGTGCCAGCATCCAAGGGACAGCTGGAAACACCATATATTTT.

The rearrangement joins TRBV12-5 to TRBJ2-1; D perhaps matches TRBD1 (6 bases). The CDR3 spans 14 residues. V lost 6 bases and J lost 1, with 10 bases in between. The germline CDR1 and CDR2 sequences are LGHNT and FRNRAP. This CDR3 reads CASGGGYSYNEQFF. As DNA, the CDR3 is TGTGCTAGTGGAGGGGGATATTCCTACAATGAGCAGTTCTTC. Variable domain in full (rest from reference TRBV12-5 and TRBJ2-1): DARVTQTPRHKVTEMGQEVTMRCQPILGHNTVFWYRQTMMQGLELLAYFRNRAPLDDSGMPKDRFSAEMPDATLATLKIQPSEPRDSAVYFCASGGGYSYNEQFFGPGTRLTVL.

The V gene is TRBV28, the J gene TRBJ2-7; D gene ambiguous. The V end lost 5 bases, the J end lost 3 bases, and 5 bases lay between the germline ends. Per the germline V gene, CDR1 is MDHEN and CDR2 is SYDVKM. The CDR3 has 11 residues. This CDR3 is CASSSHYEQYF. The CDR3 DNA is TGTGCCAGCAGTAGCCACTACGAGCAGTACTTC.

The chain joins TRBV6-2 or TRBV6-3 to TRBJ1-4, with TRBD1 matching 9 bases. From germline, CDR1 is MNHEY and CDR2 SVGEGT. This CDR3 is 16 amino acids long. The V segment lost 5 bases and the J segment 4 bases; nucleotides outside the gene matches: 8. The CDR3, as DNA: TGTGCCAGCAGTCTCCGGACAGGGGCCATTAATGAAAAACTGTTTTTT. Amino acids: CASSLRTGAINEKLFF.

V gene TRBV15 combines with J gene TRBJ2-7; 11 bases line up with TRBD1. The germline V gene encodes CDR1 LNHNV and CDR2 YYDKDF (reference sequence). The CDR3 is 14 amino acids. V was clipped by 9 bases and J by 6 bases; unmatched bases: 10. The CDR3 region is CATWTGGSYTEQYF. The CDR3 DNA follows: TGTGCCACTTGGACAGGGGGCAGCTATACCGAGCAGTACTTC.

The rearrangement joins TRBV7-9 to TRBJ1-4, with 9 bases fitting TRBD1. V lost 1 base, J lost 3 bases, and 3 bases stayed unmatched. The germline gives CDR1 SEHNR, CDR2 FQNEAQ (reference sequence). The CDR3 has 16 residues. The CDR3 DNA is TGTGCCAGCAGCTTAGGGGACAGGGCCGCTAATGAAAAACTGTTTTTT. This gives the protein CASSLGDRAANEKLFF.

Worth noting for this clone: The identical CDR3 is also encoded by other nucleotide sequences in the sample. The J gene is TRBJ1-1, the V gene TRBV9; the match to TRBD1 covers 9 bases. This CDR3 has 14 amino acids. Germline V CDR1 and CDR2: SGDLS, YYNGEE. The V gene end was trimmed by 4 bases and the J gene end by 4 bases; junction bases not matched to a gene: 5. CDR3 coding DNA: TGTGCCAGCAGCCCTCAGACAGGGGGCACTGAAGCTTTCTTT. It yields the protein CASSPQTGGTEAFF. Filled out from reference TRBV9 and TRBJ1-1, the complete variable domain reads DSGVTQTPKHLITATGQRVTLRCSPRSGDLSVYWYQQSLDQGLQFLIQYYNGEERAKGNILERFSAQQFPDLHSELNLSSLELGDSALYFCASSPQTGGTEAFFGQGTRLTVV.

V is TRBV9 and J is TRBJ2-1, with 9 bases matching TRBD2. After removal of 0 bases from V and 5 bases from J, the junction contained 9 bases not matched to a gene. The CDR3 extends over 17 amino acids. Germline V CDR1 and CDR2: SGDLS, YYNGEE. As DNA, the CDR3 is TGTGCCAGCAGCGTAGCCCTAGCAGCGGGGGGAGACAATGAGCAGTTCTTC. This encodes CASSVALAAGGDNEQFF.

The rearrangement joins TRBV27 to TRBJ2-3; D may be TRBD2 (5 bases). V was clipped by 6 bases and J by 2 bases, with 15 bases between them. The germline CDR1 and CDR2 sequences are MNHEY and SMNVEV (reference sequence). The CDR3 is 15 residues long. The CDR3 region has the DNA TGTGCCAGCAGGCCCCCAGCGGAGTACACAGATACGCAGTATTTT. This gives the protein CASRPPAEYTDTQYF.

This sequence joins TRBV7-8 and TRBJ1-1; D is perhaps TRBD1 (6 bases). V lost 4 bases and J 1 base, leaving 13 bases between the germline ends. The germline CDR1 and CDR2 sequences are SGHVS and FQNEAQ. This CDR3 spans 15 amino acids. The CDR3 nucleotides read TGTGCCAGCAGCTCACAGGGAATGGGGAACACTGAAGCTTTCTTT. This encodes CASSSQGMGNTEAFF. The whole variable domain, remainder taken from reference TRBV7-8 and TRBJ1-1, is GAGVSQSPRYKVAKRGQDVALRCDPISGHVSLFWYQQALGQGPEFLTYFQNEAQLDKSGLPSDRFFAERPEGSVSTLKIQRTQQEDSAVYLCASSSQGMGNTEAFFGQGTRLTVV.

This chain links TRBV15 with TRBJ1-5; D ambiguous. Trimming shortened V by 0 bases and J by 1 base, and 13 bases separated the two germline ends. The length of the CDR3 is 17 residues. Looked up from germline, CDR1 is LNHNV and CDR2 is YYDKDF (reference sequence). CDR3 protein: CATSRDAGRRSNQPQHF. The CDR3 region has the DNA TGTGCCACCAGCAGAGATGCGGGGAGGCGAAGCAATCAGCCCCAGCATTTT.

The chain has TRBV15 and TRBJ1-1; unclear D gene. The CDR3 is 17 amino acids. The V gene lost 1 base and the J gene lost 0 bases, with 15 bases spanning the gap. Germline CDR1 LNHNV, CDR2 YYDKDF (reference sequence). This chain's CDR3 is CATSRVRQRGLNTEAFF. Written as DNA, the CDR3 is TGTGCCACCAGCAGAGTAAGGCAGAGAGGGCTGAACACTGAAGCTTTCTTT.

With respect to this clone: This CDR3 is also generated by other DNA sequences in the sample. The chain employs TRBV7-2 and TRBJ2-3; TRBD2 matches at 7 bases. Trimming took 4 bases from V and 3 from J; bases not matched to a gene: 1. This CDR3 comprises 13 residues. Germline CDR1 is SGHTA and CDR2 is FQGNSA. DNA for the CDR3: TGTGCCAGCAGCTGGGGGGGTACAGATACGCAGTATTTT. This encodes CASSWGGTDTQYF.

This clone was observed once. The chain links TRBV12-5 to TRBJ1-1; a weak D match, TRBD1 (5 bases). The CDR3 loop spans 13 amino acids. V was cut by 2 bases and J by 5 bases, with 9 bases left in between. The germline gives CDR1 LGHNT, CDR2 FRNRAP. The CDR3 loop is CASGLWGGTEAFF. CDR3 bases: TGTGCTAGTGGTTTGTGGGGGGGAACTGAAGCTTTCTTT.

The rearrangement uses TRBV5-5 and TRBJ1-2, with D possibly being TRBD1 (5 bases). This CDR3 spans 16 amino acids. Per germline, CDR1 SGHKS and CDR2 YYEKEE (reference sequence). Trimming cost V 4 bases and J 1 base, with 17 bases left between them. This CDR3 is CASSPRAGYFNYGYTF. CDR3 DNA: TGTGCCAGCAGCCCGCGAGCAGGGTATTTTAACTATGGCTACACCTTC.

This clone showed up just a few times. The rearrangement links TRBV12-3 or TRBV12-4 to TRBJ2-3, with D tentatively TRBD2 (6 bases). V was pared by 6 bases and J by 7 bases, with 14 bases between. The length of the CDR3 is 13 residues. The CDR3 here is CASSPGTFNTQYF. The DNA for the CDR3 is TGTGCCAGCAGCCCCGGGACTTTTAATACGCAGTATTTT.